This T cell receptor (beta chain) was recovered during a study of T cells in localized non-small cell lung cancer. Study conclusions and caveats: Median detection of top 100 tumor clones in adjacent lung was around 57 clones.

As regards this clone: Its antigen is undetermined.

Measured with immunoSEQ multiplex PCR; TCRdb has only the in-frame clones, and not every one. The sample consists of around 130,000 clones, 70% to 90% of them appearing once. This CDR3 is built from 11 residues. Between the trimmed V and J ends, which lost 5 bases and 6 bases, there was a span of 7 bases. Germline V gene data show CDR1 as MDHEN and CDR2 as SYDVKM. This clonotype was sampled from a female donor at least 60 years old with stage I lung adenocarcinoma. The V call is TRBV28, the J call TRBJ1-1, with D possibly being TRBD1 (5 bases). The sequences come from peripheral blood, collected before any cancer treatment. This CDR3 reads CASSPGPEAFF. The CDR3, as DNA: TGTGCCAGCAGTCCAGGGCCTGAAGCTTTCTTT.